The clone carrying this T cell receptor beta chain turned up a few times. What it binds is unknown. Germline trimming cut 4 bases from V and 9 bases from J; bases unmatched to any gene: 9. Per the germline V gene, CDR1 is MDHEN and CDR2 is SYDVKM. The CDR3 sequence is 15 residues long. The beta constant-region primer was an equimolar mix of two oligonucleotides covering TRBC1 and TRBC2. Ligated cDNA was amplified by four rounds of PCR with nested alpha and beta constant-region primers and SP2. TCRdb called the UMI-ligation and nested PCR reads again in MiXCR, with one record for every CDR3 protein. This repertoire shows 98,000 or so distinct CDR3 sequences, 10% to 12% found once; its top ten account for about 0.14%. This sample was included in a study of naive and memory T cell subsets. Study results and limitations: Especially in CD8 cells, naive repertoires contained a few larger clonotypes, possibly CD45RA-re-expressing memory cells.

Specimen: naive CD4+ T cells from blood. This rearrangement joins TRBV28 to TRBJ1-5; 10 nucleotides align to TRBD1. This clonotype was sampled from a human donor in good health. CDR3 loop: CASSWPGQGIRPQHF. As DNA, the CDR3 is TGTGCCAGCAGTTGGCCGGGACAGGGGATTCGGCCCCAGCATTTT.